This section outlines one T cell receptor (beta chain) sequence together with its context. Antigen: not known. This entry belongs to a study of T cell responses to AZD1222 COVID-19 vaccine. For the study at large: Combined were second doses at about 4 or about 12 weeks. Findings of the study overall: Donor demographics were predominantly white British with a female majority; clonal diversity may be underestimated. In the spike-specific TCR repertoire, nearly half reportedly target unmutated variant regions. Spike was spanned by vaccine-associated CD4 TCRs, which were dominant at 160-218 and 743-854.

Here immunoSEQ multiplex PCR was the method, and the copy in TCRdb shows in-frame clones only, minus some. Of around 87,000 clones listed, around 86% are singletons. The material was peripheral blood, obtained on day 0 of AZD1222 vaccination. This TCR was sampled from an adult in good health.

The CDR3 bases are TGTGCCAGCTCACGACAGGGAATCCACGAGCAGTACTTC. This translates into CASSRQGIHEQYF. This sequence joins TRBV18 and TRBJ2-7; 7 nucleotides match TRBD1. The CDR3 contains 13 residues. CDR1 is KGHSH, CDR2 LQKENI, per germline. Germline trimming cut 4 bases from V and 5 bases from J; bases unmatched to any gene: 5.